The 27 T cell receptor beta chains below all came from one sample that was sequenced in a study of human T cells and chemical hapten exposure. Described time point: pre-sensitization, week 0. Noted treatment: therapeutic diphenylcyclopropenone sensitization with weekly scalp DPC. TCRdb used MiXCR to reprocess the RACE reads, holding one entry per CDR3 protein. This table has more than 250,000 distinct CDR3 sequences, about 9.4% appearing once. This material consisted of whole blood, taken in connection with sensitization to the hapten diphenylcyclopropenone (DPC). The receptors come from a woman between 40 and 50 years old with alopecia areata. Some clones in this sample may be carry-over from other donors' samples.

This clonotype has just a few counts. The V call is TRBV7-9, the J call TRBJ1-1, with TRBD1 as a possible D gene (5 bases). The CDR3 covers 15 residues. Trimming removed 10 bases from V and 1 base from J, with 19 bases in between. Germline loops: CDR1 SEHNR, CDR2 FQNEAQ (reference sequence). CDR3 bases: TGTGCCACCCCCACGACTGCAGGGCCGAACACTGAAGCTTTCTTT. It specifies CATPTTAGPNTEAFF.

The chain is built from TRBV7-3 and TRBJ1-5; 8 bases line up with TRBD1. Germline values: CDR1 SGHTA, CDR2 FQGTGA. The CDR3 is made up of 17 amino acids. J was trimmed by 0 bases and V by 5 bases; bases with no gene match: 9. The CDR3 DNA reads TGTGCCAGCAGCCGTGGACAGGGTTGTTATAGCAATCAGCCCCAGCATTTT. Encoded protein: CASSRGQGCYSNQPQHF.

This clonotype was found a few times. The chain recombines TRBV6-6 with TRBJ2-7; 8 bases match TRBD1. The CDR3 spans 17 residues. Germline trimming cut 3 bases from V and 5 bases from J; bases unmatched to any gene: 15. The V gene's germline CDR1 is MNHNY and CDR2 SVGAGI (reference sequence). CDR3 coding DNA: TGTGCCAGCAGTTATCCCGAACCAGGGGGCGCGGACCACGAGCAGTACTTC. Translating it yields CASSYPEPGGADHEQYF.

The chain uses TRBV24-1 and TRBJ2-7; maybe TRBD2 (6 bases). Germline V gene data show CDR1 as KGHDR and CDR2 as SFDVKD. Trimming removed 5 bases at V and 2 bases at J, with 18 bases between. The CDR3 contains 16 residues. CDR3 DNA sequence: TGTGCCACCAGTGGGGGGGTTGATACTCCAACCTACGAGCAGTACTTC. It specifies CATSGGVDTPTYEQYF.

This chain links TRBV2 with TRBJ1-1; D remains ambiguous. CDR1 and CDR2 (germline): SNHLY, FYNNEI. V was pared by 9 bases and J by 0 bases, with 5 bases between. This CDR3 contains 11 residues. Here the CDR3 reads CASMMNTEAFF. The DNA for the CDR3 is TGTGCCAGTATGATGAACACTGAAGCTTTCTTT. The variable domain in full, completed from reference TRBV2 and TRBJ1-1, reads EPEVTQTPSHQVTQMGQEVILRCVPISNHLYFYWYRQILGQKVEFLVSFYNNEISEKSEIFDDQFSVERPDGSNFTLKIRSTKLEDSAMYFCASMMNTEAFFGQGTRLTVV.

This clonotype has just a few counts. This chain connects TRBV7-3 to TRBJ2-3; no reliable D call. From germline, CDR1 is SGHTA and CDR2 FQGTGA. Trimming took 6 bases from V and 2 from J, leaving 15 bases between them. The CDR3 covers 15 residues. The CDR3 protein is CASSETMPPTDTQYF. The CDR3, as DNA: TGTGCCAGCAGTGAGACCATGCCACCCACAGATACGCAGTATTTT.

In its sample, this clonotype was seen a few times. The rearrangement uses TRBV5-1 and TRBJ1-3; D is undetermined. Germline loops: CDR1 SGHRS, CDR2 YFSETQ. This CDR3 has 13 amino acids. The germline V and J ends were trimmed by 9 bases and 4 bases, with 14 bases remaining between them. CDR3 sequence reads: CATRPTGGNTIYF. CDR3 DNA sequence: TGCGCCACCCGGCCTACCGGCGGAAACACCATATATTTT.

The rearrangement links TRBV3-2 to TRBJ1-1; the D segment call TRBD1 is taken from the table without a DNA check. TRBV3-2 is a known pseudogene. CDR3 length: 15 residues. The CDR3 DNA follows: TGTGCCAGCAGCCAAGGCAGGGGACGGGACACTGAAGCTTTCTTT. Its protein product is CASSQGRGRDTEAFF.

Only a few counts were recorded for this clonotype. The V call is TRBV11-2, the J call TRBJ2-2; D ambiguous. The CDR3 is 13 amino acids. Deletions cut 3 bases from V and 6 bases from J, with 8 bases between. Germline V CDR1 and CDR2: SGHAT, FQNNGV. The chain's CDR3 is CASSFRASGELFF. The CDR3 DNA reads as TGTGCCAGCAGCTTTCGTGCCTCCGGGGAGCTGTTTTTT.

This clonotype was found a few times. One end of the junction does not line up with germline, which may come from a read error. The chain is built from TRBV29-1 and TRBJ2-5, with D possibly being TRBD1 (5 bases). The CDR3 covers 12 residues. Per germline, CDR1 SQVTM and CDR2 ANQGSEA. The CDR3 region has the DNA TGCAGCGTTCAAGACAGCCAAGAGACCCAGTACTTC. Translated: CSVQDSQETQYF.

This clonotype was found a few times. The V call is TRBV6-5, the J call TRBJ1-3; 8 bases are a match to TRBD1. Looked up from germline, CDR1 is MNHEY and CDR2 is SVGAGI. This CDR3 region has 17 residues. With V trimmed by 0 bases and J by 0 bases, 4 bases remained unmatched. The CDR3 region is CASSYSDRADSGNTIYF. DNA for the CDR3: TGTGCCAGCAGTTACTCGGACAGGGCAGACTCTGGAAACACCATATATTTT.

This clonotype occurred many times. The chain couples TRBV20-1 to TRBJ2-7; D gene unclear. CDR1 is DFQATT and CDR2 is SNEGSKA in the germline V gene (reference sequence). The V gene lost 0 bases and the J gene lost 0 bases, with 9 bases spanning the gap. This CDR3 has 14 residues. The CDR3 coding sequence is TGCAGTGCTAGAGATATAGGCAGCTCCTACGAGCAGTACTTC. Residues: CSARDIGSSYEQYF.

The chain carries TRBV28 and TRBJ2-3; TRBD2 matches 10 bases. CDR3 length: 16 residues. The germline CDR1 and CDR2 sequences are MDHEN and SYDVKM. Losses at the gene ends were 4 bases for V and 7 bases for J; bases not matched to a gene: 11. Here the CDR3 reads CASSSPRLAGGHTQYF. CDR3 nucleotide sequence: TGTGCCAGCAGTTCGCCCCGACTAGCGGGCGGGCATACGCAGTATTTT.

This chain's CDR3 is CASSLRTTSGSTYEQYF. CDR3 bases: TGTGCCAGCAGCTTGCGGACCACTAGCGGGAGTACGTACGAGCAGTACTTC. The genes are TRBV5-6 and TRBJ2-7; 11 nucleotides match TRBD2. V lost 1 base to trimming and J lost 4 bases; unmatched junction nucleotides: 10. The CDR3 length is 17 residues. CDR1 is SGHDT, CDR2 YYEEEE, per germline.

Ten or more counts support this clonotype. The chain combines TRBV7-3 with TRBJ2-5, with 7 bases that match TRBD1. The V gene end was trimmed by 1 base and the J gene end by 5 bases; junction bases not matched to a gene: 4. Germline V lookup: CDR1 SGHTA, CDR2 FQGTGA. There are 14 residues in the CDR3. The CDR3 is CASSLNRGGETQYF. CDR3 DNA: TGTGCCAGCAGCTTAAACAGGGGCGGTGAGACCCAGTACTTC.

This clonotype has ten or more counts. The chain employs TRBV27 and TRBJ1-6, with 8 positions matching TRBD1. The CDR3 totals 14 residues. Germline V gives CDR1 MNHEY, CDR2 SMNVEV (reference sequence). J was trimmed by 11 bases and V by 2 bases; bases with no gene match: 5. The CDR3 is CASSLKDRGTPLHF. The CDR3 DNA is TGTGCCAGCAGTTTAAAAGACAGGGGAACACCCCTCCACTTT.

V is TRBV3-1 and J is TRBJ2-3; tentatively, D is TRBD2 (5 bases). The CDR3 extends over 17 amino acids. CDR1 LGHDT and CDR2 YNNKEL come from the germline V gene (reference sequence). V lost 3 bases to trimming and J lost 0 bases, with 16 bases between them. CDR3 DNA sequence: TGTGCCAGCAGCCAGGGAAGGCGGGTCCCCAGCACAGATACGCAGTATTTT. This sequence encodes CASSQGRRVPSTDTQYF.

Note on this clonotype: One junction end does not reproduce the germline sequence, and a read error may be involved. V and J are TRBV28 and TRBJ2-5; 7 bases align to TRBD1. Germline CDR1 reads MDHEN; CDR2 reads SYDVKM. CDR3 length equals 14 residues. CDR3 in amino acids: CTSTPIDREETQYF. The CDR3, as DNA: TGTACCAGCACGCCGATTGACAGGGAAGAGACCCAGTACTTC.

This clonotype was counted only a few times. J is TRBJ1-1 and V is TRBV28; D might be TRBD1 (5 bases). The V gene's germline CDR1 is MDHEN and CDR2 SYDVKM. This CDR3 comprises 12 residues. CDR3 protein: CATAPGVGEAFF. CDR3 in DNA: TGTGCTACAGCCCCGGGGGTGGGTGAAGCTTTCTTT.

This clonotype was detected ten times or more. V usage is TRBV12-3 or TRBV12-4 and J usage is TRBJ1-3, with no clear D. The length of the CDR3 is 13 residues. V lost 2 bases, J lost 2 bases, and 4 bases lay in between. The CDR3 region has the DNA TGTGCCAGCAGTTTACCCCCTGGAAACACCATATATTTT. Translated, it gives CASSLPPGNTIYF.

This clonotype was counted a few times. The chain has TRBV7-9 and TRBJ1-2, with TRBD1 matching over 7 bases. The CDR3 sequence is 14 residues long. Germline CDR1 reads SEHNR; CDR2 reads FQNEAQ (reference sequence). Trimming cost V 2 bases and J 4 bases; bases outside gene matches: 4. The CDR3 DNA follows: TGTGCCAGCAGCTTACGACAGGGAGGCTATGGCTACACCTTC. Translating it yields CASSLRQGGYGYTF. The full variable domain, its missing parts supplied by reference TRBV7-9 and TRBJ1-2, is DTGVSQNPRHKITKRGQNVTFRCDPISEHNRLYWYRQTLGQGPEFLTYFQNEAQLEKSRLLSDRFSAERPKGSFSTLEIQRTEQGDSAMYLCASSLRQGGYGYTFGSGTRLTVV.

The J gene is TRBJ2-7, the V gene TRBV18; D is possibly TRBD2 (6 bases). This CDR3 comprises 14 residues. V lost 2 bases and J 0 bases, leaving 8 bases between the germline ends. Germline loops: CDR1 KGHSH, CDR2 LQKENI. CDR3 loop: CASSPAGFSYEQYF. The CDR3 DNA reads as TGTGCCAGCTCACCAGCGGGGTTCTCCTACGAGCAGTACTTC.

In nucleotides, the CDR3 is TGTGCCAGCAGCTTAGGGGTTTTTGGCGGGAGGATCTACGAGCAGTACTTC. Translating it yields CASSLGVFGGRIYEQYF. The V call is TRBV7-2, the J call TRBJ2-7, with TRBD2 matching 8 bases. This CDR3 is 17 amino acids long. V was pared by 1 base and J by 3 bases, with 11 bases of the junction left unmatched. From germline, CDR1 is SGHTA and CDR2 FQGNSA.

A few counts support this clonotype. The chain combines TRBV10-3 with TRBJ2-3; D not certain. The V and J ends lost 0 bases and 5 bases respectively, with 9 bases between them. Per the germline V gene, CDR1 is ENHRY and CDR2 is SYGVKD. The CDR3 extends over 14 amino acids. The CDR3 sequence: CAISESQARDTQYF. The CDR3 DNA reads TGTGCCATCAGTGAGTCGCAGGCGAGAGATACGCAGTATTTT.

The sample holds a few counts of this clonotype. V usage is TRBV7-9 and J usage is TRBJ2-1; D may be TRBD2 (6 bases). Germline lookup yields CDR1 SEHNR and CDR2 FQNEAQ (reference sequence). V lost 3 bases and J 2 bases, leaving 14 bases between the germline ends. This CDR3 has 16 residues. The chain's CDR3 is CASSLDYPKTYNEQFF. CDR3 DNA sequence: TGTGCCAGCAGCTTGGACTATCCGAAGACCTACAATGAGCAGTTCTTC.

The chain uses TRBV4-3 and TRBJ2-6; the D call may be TRBD1 or TRBD2 (6 bases each). CDR3 length: 17 amino acids. Looked up from germline, CDR1 is LGHNA and CDR2 is YSLEER. The V end was cut by 4 bases, the J end by 2 bases, with 15 bases between. CDR3 coding DNA: TGCGCCAGCAGCCCCTCGTTGGGGGGCACTGGGGCCAACGTCCTGACTTTC. Its protein product is CASSPSLGGTGANVLTF.

J is TRBJ2-3 and V is TRBV6-5, with D possibly being TRBD2 (6 bases). Trimming stripped 0 bases from V and 6 bases from J, with 19 bases between. Per the germline V gene, CDR1 is MNHEY and CDR2 is SVGAGI. This CDR3 spans 17 amino acids. In DNA form, the CDR3 reads TGTGCCAGCAGTTACTCGATGCTGGGCGGGACTGCCGATACGCAGTATTTT. Translating gives CASSYSMLGGTADTQYF.